This entry lists 22 T cell receptor beta chains sequenced from one sample in a study of blood T cell repertoires in COVID-19. The protocol was immunoSEQ multiplex PCR, while the TCRdb copy is restricted to in-frame clones and leaves out a portion. The table has around 200,000 clones, roughly 84% seen once. Sequenced input: peripheral blood. Source of these receptors: a person between 65 and 79 years old with COVID-19, enrolled during active disease.

The chain joins TRBV28 to TRBJ1-6, with D unclear. The ends were cut back, 1 base at V and 9 bases at J, with 10 bases in the middle. Germline-derived CDR1 and CDR2 are MDHEN and SYDVKM. The CDR3 covers 14 residues. The CDR3 spells CASSLYSETSPLHF. CDR3 sequence (DNA): TGTGCCAGCAGTTTATATTCAGAAACTTCACCCCTCCACTTT.

The chain links TRBV6-6 to TRBJ1-4; 7 positions match TRBD1. V was pared by 6 bases and J by 4 bases, with 5 bases of the junction left unmatched. Germline CDR1 MNHNY, CDR2 SVGAGI (reference sequence). This CDR3 contains 14 residues. The chain's CDR3 is CASRGGQNNEKLFF. The CDR3, as DNA: TGTGCCAGCAGGGGGGGACAGAATAATGAAAAACTGTTTTTT.

This clone has just one count. V is TRBV19 and J is TRBJ1-4, with D perhaps matching TRBD1 (6 bases). The V end lost 9 bases, the J end lost 12 bases, and 17 bases lay between the germline ends. This CDR3 is 12 amino acids long. Germline V CDR1 and CDR2: LNHDA, SQIVND (reference sequence). The CDR3 DNA reads as TGTGCCAGCAATCCCCCACAGGGCGAACTGTTTTTT. Its protein product is CASNPPQGELFF.

Here the CDR3 DNA reads TGTGCCACCGCTAGCGGGGGTGGATCCAAAAACATTCAGTACTTC. As protein: CATASGGGSKNIQYF. This chain connects TRBV6-5 to TRBJ2-4, with TRBD2 matching over 10 bases. Germline lookup yields CDR1 MNHEY and CDR2 SVGAGI. After removal of 10 bases from V and 2 bases from J, the junction contained 8 bases not matched to a gene. The CDR3 runs 15 residues.

Only one count was recorded for this clone. This chain connects TRBV19 to TRBJ1-1; D remains unclear. The germline V gene has CDR1 LNHDA and CDR2 SQIVND (reference sequence). The CDR3 sequence is 15 residues long. The V end lost 4 bases, the J end lost 5 bases, and 17 bases lay between the germline ends. The CDR3 DNA sequence: TGTGCCAGTAGTACCTCCCCGGGAGGGCGGACTGAAGCTTTCTTT. Protein: CASSTSPGGRTEAFF.

V gene TRBV20-1 combines with J gene TRBJ1-4; D unresolved. The CDR3 has 13 residues. V lost 3 bases and J lost 8, with 13 bases in between. In germline, CDR1 is DFQATT, CDR2 SNEGSKA (reference sequence). This chain's CDR3 is CSASPPGGEKLFF. The CDR3 DNA reads TGCAGTGCTAGTCCCCCGGGCGGGGAAAAACTGTTTTTT.

The V gene is TRBV14, the J gene TRBJ1-1; D gene ambiguous. The V gene's germline CDR1 is SGHDN and CDR2 FVKESK. The germline V and J ends were trimmed by 3 bases and 1 base, with 6 bases remaining between them. The CDR3 has 13 amino acids. The CDR3 is CASSQRQNTEAFF. The CDR3 bases are TGTGCCAGCAGCCAGCGTCAGAACACTGAAGCTTTCTTT.

The rearrangement links TRBV12-3 or TRBV12-4 to TRBJ1-2, with D uncertain. The length of the CDR3 is 12 residues. V lost 2 bases to trimming and J lost 7 bases, with 8 bases between them. The CDR3 is CASSLTTGGYTF. The CDR3 DNA reads TGTGCCAGCAGTTTAACCACGGGTGGCTACACCTTC.

This clone was found once. V and J are TRBV7-2 and TRBJ2-5; 7 bases are a match to TRBD1. CDR3 length equals 15 residues. Germline trimming cut 6 bases from V and 2 bases from J; bases unmatched to any gene: 9. Germline CDR1 SGHTA, CDR2 FQGNSA. CDR3 DNA sequence: TGTGCCAGCAGGGAAGTCCTGGGACAGCAAGAGACCCAGTACTTC. Its protein is CASREVLGQQETQYF.

This sequence joins TRBV18 and TRBJ2-7, with 10 positions matching TRBD2. Per the germline V gene, CDR1 is KGHSH and CDR2 is LQKENI. The CDR3 totals 16 residues. The trim removed 2 bases at V and 5 bases at J, leaving 9 bases unmatched. The chain's CDR3 is CASSPFPLAGVNEQYF. CDR3 DNA sequence: TGTGCCAGCTCACCATTCCCCCTAGCGGGAGTAAACGAGCAGTACTTC. Drawing the rest from reference TRBV18 and TRBJ2-7, the complete variable domain is NAGVMQNPRHLVRRRGQEARLRCSPMKGHSHVYWYRQLPEEGLKFMVYLQKENIIDESGMPKERFSAEFPKEGPSILRIQQVVRGDSAAYFCASSPFPLAGVNEQYFGPGTRLTVT.

The chain combines TRBV9 with TRBJ1-2, with D possibly being TRBD1 (6 bases). Trimming left V 3 bases short and J 9 bases short, with 15 bases between. The germline V gene encodes CDR1 SGDLS and CDR2 YYNGEE. The CDR3 is 13 amino acids. CDR3 bases: TGTGCCAGCAGCGCATCTCAAGGGACAAGCTACACCTTC. It is translated as CASSASQGTSYTF.

This chain connects TRBV7-3 to TRBJ1-2, with 10 bases aligning to TRBD1. The CDR3 is 14 amino acids. The V gene end was trimmed by 5 bases and the J gene end by 6 bases; junction bases not matched to a gene: 6. Germline V CDR1 and CDR2: SGHTA, FQGTGA. The CDR3 region has the DNA TGTGCCAGCAGCCCATCGACAGGGGGCCATGGCTACACCTTC. Residues: CASSPSTGGHGYTF.

The chain combines TRBV28 with TRBJ1-4, with D possibly being TRBD1 (6 bases). This CDR3 has 16 residues. The V end lost 1 base, the J end lost 6 bases, and 15 bases lay between the germline ends. CDR1 and CDR2 from the germline V gene are MDHEN and SYDVKM. This CDR3 is CASSLSTGTLDEKLFF. CDR3 DNA: TGTGCCAGCAGTTTATCGACAGGAACCCTCGATGAAAAACTGTTTTTT.

Here the CDR3 reads CATSTQGTGELFF. In nucleotides, the CDR3 is TGTGCCACCAGCACCCAGGGCACCGGGGAGCTGTTTTTT. The chain employs TRBV15 and TRBJ2-2; D perhaps matches TRBD1 (5 bases). The CDR3 runs 13 residues. Germline V gene lookup returns CDR1 LNHNV and CDR2 YYDKDF (reference sequence). V lost 4 bases and J lost 4, with 7 bases in between.

The rearrangement uses TRBV3-1 (or the pseudogene TRBV3-2) and TRBJ1-1; no clear D gene. V was shortened by 0 bases and J by 6 bases, with 14 bases between the two germline ends. Germline loops: CDR1 LGHDT, CDR2 YNNKEL (reference sequence). This CDR3 is built from 15 residues. CDR3 amino acids: CASSQERRVRPEAFF. The CDR3 region has the DNA TGTGCCAGCAGCCAAGAACGACGGGTTAGGCCTGAAGCTTTCTTT.

CDR3 protein: CASSFSGGTNTGELFF. The DNA of the CDR3 is TGTGCCAGCAGCTTTAGCGGGGGGACTAACACCGGGGAGCTGTTTTTT. The chain employs TRBV7-2 and TRBJ2-2, with 10 bases fitting TRBD2. The J segment lost 2 bases and the V segment lost 3 bases, leaving 3 bases of the junction unmatched. This CDR3 has 16 amino acids. Germline CDR1 SGHTA, CDR2 FQGNSA.

The V gene is TRBV7-6, the J gene TRBJ2-5; no reliable D call. The CDR3 runs 13 residues. The ends were cut back, 6 bases at V and 2 bases at J, with 10 bases in the middle. CDR1 is SGHVS, CDR2 FNYEAQ, per germline. CDR3 amino acids: CASSRQTQETQYF. Here the CDR3 DNA reads TGTGCCAGCAGTCGGCAGACACAAGAGACCCAGTACTTC.

This chain joins TRBV11-2 and TRBJ1-1; 11 nucleotides line up with TRBD1. The CDR3 loop spans 15 amino acids. The ends lost 5 bases at V and 8 bases at J; junction bases unmatched: 10. Germline CDR1 SGHAT, CDR2 FQNNGV. The CDR3 here is CASSLGQGALLEAFF. Here the CDR3 DNA reads TGTGCCAGCAGCCTCGGACAGGGGGCTCTCTTGGAAGCTTTCTTT.

The gene calls are TRBV10-3 and TRBJ1-6; maybe TRBD1 (5 bases). Germline-derived CDR1 and CDR2 are ENHRY and SYGVKD. There are 14 residues in the CDR3. Trimming took 5 bases from V and 9 from J, leaving 14 bases between them. The DNA for the CDR3 is TGTGCCATCAGTCGGGACTCACGGACTTCACCCCTCCACTTT. Translating it yields CAISRDSRTSPLHF.

The chain has TRBV19 and TRBJ1-1; D is undetermined. In germline, CDR1 is LNHDA, CDR2 SQIVND (reference sequence). This CDR3 is 14 amino acids long. Trimming took off 5 bases at V and 4 bases at J, with 14 bases between the two ends. CDR3 coding DNA: TGTGCCAGTAGTTTTGCCGGCCCGGGCACTGAAGCTTTCTTT. It yields the protein CASSFAGPGTEAFF.

The V call is TRBV29-1, the J call TRBJ1-2; 8 bases match TRBD1. This CDR3 is 13 amino acids long. CDR1 and CDR2 from the germline V gene are SQVTM and ANQGSEA. V dropped 3 bases and J dropped 8; count of bases not matched to a gene: 8. The CDR3 sequence: CSVDSGQGGGYTF. DNA of the CDR3: TGCAGCGTTGACTCAGGACAGGGAGGAGGCTACACCTTC.

The rearrangement joins TRBV15 to TRBJ1-5, with D tentatively TRBD1 (5 bases). V was shortened by 6 bases and J by 2 bases, with 14 bases between the two germline ends. The CDR3 extends over 15 amino acids. Germline V gene data show CDR1 as LNHNV and CDR2 as YYDKDF (reference sequence). The CDR3 nucleotides are TGTGCCACCAGAATGGGGGGTGGTGGCAATCAGCCCCAGCATTTT. Residues: CATRMGGGGNQPQHF.